The rows below give T cell receptor beta chains drawn from one sample of a study of blood T cell repertoires in COVID-19. This table comes from immunoSEQ multiplex PCR, and its TCRdb copy is limited to in-frame clones, with some not included. Of about 270,000 clones listed, about nine tenths are singletons. Sequenced: peripheral blood. These receptors all come from a man aged 60 to 75 who had recovered from COVID-19. The CDR3 runs from the conserved cysteine through the conserved F or W. Part of the rows lack a size; the others show once, few, many or a class for expanded clones.

v_call: TRBV5-1
j_call: TRBJ1-1
clone_size: NA
cdr3_aa: CASSLSADMMNTEAFF

v_call: TRBV2
j_call: TRBJ1-1
clone_size: NA
cdr3_aa: CASSKLRVNTEAFF

v_call: TRBV18
j_call: TRBJ2-4
clone_size: once
cdr3_aa: CASSPPTVAKNIQYF

v_call: TRBV6-5
j_call: TRBJ2-2
clone_size: NA
cdr3_aa: CASSYLGNGELFF

v_call: TRBV19
j_call: TRBJ2-7
clone_size: NA
cdr3_aa: CASSISRVDEQYF

v_call: TRBV9
j_call: TRBJ2-3
clone_size: NA
cdr3_aa: CASTNTAGYTDTQYF

v_call: TRBV25-1
j_call: TRBJ2-5
clone_size: NA
cdr3_aa: CASSVTGGARETQYF

v_call: TRBV19
j_call: TRBJ2-7
clone_size: once
cdr3_aa: CASSIFREGEQYF

v_call: TRBV9
j_call: TRBJ2-2
clone_size: few
cdr3_aa: CASSVGNRGPGELFF

v_call: TRBV3-1/TRBV3-2
j_call: TRBJ1-5
clone_size: few
cdr3_aa: CASSQRLGDSNQPQHF

v_call: TRBV7-2
j_call: TRBJ2-7
clone_size: NA
cdr3_aa: CASSQGSYEQYF

v_call: TRBV18
j_call: TRBJ2-4
clone_size: NA
cdr3_aa: CASSPPGLASPRIKNIQYF

v_call: TRBV7-9
j_call: TRBJ2-7
clone_size: NA
cdr3_aa: CASSASSDSYEQYF

v_call: TRBV6-5
j_call: TRBJ1-1
clone_size: NA
cdr3_aa: CASSYLQGGTEAFF

v_call: TRBV30
j_call: TRBJ1-2
clone_size: NA
cdr3_aa: CAWSVSGYYGYTF

v_call: TRBV30
j_call: TRBJ2-1
clone_size: NA
cdr3_aa: CAWNLAGVNYNEQFF

v_call: TRBV7-2
j_call: TRBJ2-7
clone_size: NA
cdr3_aa: CASSNNPGTEQYF

v_call: TRBV2
j_call: TRBJ1-2
clone_size: NA
cdr3_aa: CASSVGGGQGGYGYTF